A single sample is the source of the 14 T cell receptor beta chains below, sequenced in a study of T cell repertoires in cytomegalovirus infection. Each CDR3 protein gets one entry after TCRdb re-called the reads with MiXCR. There are some 590,000 distinct CDR3 sequences in the sample; around two fifths occur only once, and about 46% lies in the top ten. Antigens of these TCRs are unknown. This sample comprised cultured PBMCs, obtained from culture after CMV antigen stimulation. The receptors stem from a human donor in good health (CMV status not recorded). Some clones in this sample may be carry-over from other donors' samples.

A word on this clonotype: A clone one base away is much larger, so this may be a read error. This chain uses TRBV7-8 with TRBJ1-5; 7 nucleotides agree with TRBD1. Germline CDR1 reads SGHVS; CDR2 reads FQNEAQ. J lost 7 bases, V lost 3 bases, and 3 bases had no gene match. The CDR3 has 13 amino acids. Written as DNA, the CDR3 is TGTGCCAGCAGCTTCGACAGGGAACAGCCCCAGCATTTT. Protein product: CASSFDREQPQHF.

The CDR3 DNA sequence: TGTGCCAGCAGCTTCGCACCCTGGACAGGGAACGAGCAGTACTTC. Its protein is CASSFAPWTGNEQYF. V and J are TRBV7-2 and TRBJ2-7; TRBD1 matches at 8 bases. V lost 3 bases, J lost 5 bases, and 9 bases stayed unmatched. The germline gives CDR1 SGHTA, CDR2 FQGNSA. This CDR3 has 15 amino acids.

This clonotype was seen a handful of times. The rearrangement joins TRBV12-3 or TRBV12-4 to TRBJ2-1; 7 nucleotides match TRBD2. CDR3 size: 19 residues. The junction had 16 bases not matched to a gene; V was cut back by 5 bases and J by 0 bases. CDR3 nucleotides: TGTGCCAGCAGTCCTTTAATCCCTAGCGGAGATCGCTCCTACAATGAGCAGTTCTTC. Translated: CASSPLIPSGDRSYNEQFF.

This clonotype was found a few times. V is TRBV7-8 and J is TRBJ2-1; 8 bases agree with TRBD2. V was pared by 5 bases and J by 10 bases, with 4 bases of the junction left unmatched. From germline, CDR1 is SGHVS and CDR2 FQNEAQ. The CDR3 extends over 12 amino acids. The CDR3 DNA reads TGTGCCAGCAGCCTCGGGGGGGAAGAGCAGTTCTTC. Translating gives CASSLGGEEQFF.

The V gene is TRBV7-4, the J gene TRBJ2-1; 8 bases are shared with TRBD2. After removal of 6 bases from V and 4 bases from J, the junction contained 14 bases not matched to a gene. The CDR3 contains 17 residues. CDR1 is SGHVT, CDR2 SQSDAQ, per germline. CDR3 bases: TGTGCCAGCAGGTCGACCGGGGGGGACTATGGGTACAATGAGCAGTTCTTC. Protein sequence: CASRSTGGDYGYNEQFF.

This clonotype was seen a handful of times. This chain uses TRBV2 with TRBJ1-2; unclear D gene. Germline-derived CDR1 and CDR2 are SNHLY and FYNNEI. The CDR3 spans 13 residues. Trimming stripped 8 bases from V and 2 bases from J, with 12 bases between. CDR3 region: CASRGQENYGYTF. Here the CDR3 DNA reads TGTGCCAGCCGTGGGCAGGAGAACTATGGCTACACCTTC. Combining the CDR3 with reference TRBV2 and TRBJ1-2 gives the whole variable domain EPEVTQTPSHQVTQMGQEVILRCVPISNHLYFYWYRQILGQKVEFLVSFYNNEISEKSEIFDDQFSVERPDGSNFTLKIRSTKLEDSAMYFCASRGQENYGYTFGSGTRLTVV.

The CDR3 loop reads CASSPPLGSGQPQHF. Written as DNA, the CDR3 is TGTGCCAGCTCACCACCGTTGGGCTCTGGGCAGCCCCAGCATTTT. The chain has TRBV18 and TRBJ1-5; D is uncertain. Per the germline V gene, CDR1 is KGHSH and CDR2 is LQKENI. V dropped 0 bases and J dropped 7 bases, with 13 bases sitting between them. This CDR3 is 15 amino acids long.

This clonotype came up a few times. The chain uses TRBV6-2 or TRBV6-3 and TRBJ2-5; D may be TRBD2 (5 bases). The V and J ends lost 8 bases and 5 bases respectively, with 9 bases between them. Per the germline V gene, CDR1 is MNHEY and CDR2 is SVGEGT. The CDR3 contains 11 residues. The DNA for the CDR3 is TGTGCCAGCGGGGAGCGGGAGACCCAGTACTTC. It specifies CASGERETQYF.

This clonotype was observed a handful of times. The chain combines TRBV10-3 with TRBJ2-1; D might be TRBD1 (6 bases). Deletions cut 4 bases from V and 10 bases from J, with 26 bases between. Germline CDR1 is ENHRY and CDR2 is SYGVKD. The CDR3 is 17 amino acids. CDR3 amino acids: CAISVFGRELGTREQFF. CDR3 nucleotides: TGTGCCATCAGTGTATTCGGCAGGGAACTAGGGACAAGAGAGCAGTTCTTC.

This sequence joins TRBV28 and TRBJ1-1, with TRBD1 as a possible D gene (5 bases). Trimming took 10 bases from V and 1 from J, leaving 16 bases between them. The CDR3 is made up of 14 amino acids. CDR1 MDHEN and CDR2 SYDVKM come from the germline V gene. The CDR3 bases are TGTGCCACCACTTCAGGGTCTACGAACACTGAAGCTTTCTTT. As protein: CATTSGSTNTEAFF.

In its sample, this clonotype was seen once. The V call is TRBV2, the J call TRBJ2-1; tentatively, D is TRBD2 (6 bases). Per germline, CDR1 SNHLY and CDR2 FYNNEI. V was trimmed by 8 bases and J by 5 bases, leaving 10 bases between them. The CDR3 extends over 12 amino acids. This CDR3 reads CASVAENNEQFF. CDR3 coding DNA: TGTGCCAGCGTAGCGGAGAACAATGAGCAGTTCTTC.

This clonotype came up a few times. The DNA for the CDR3 is TGTGCCAGCAGCTTAGCCAGTCGGACCCCTCAAGAGACCCAGTACTTC. It is translated as CASSLASRTPQETQYF. The chain carries TRBV7-9 and TRBJ2-5; D is uncertain. Germline lookup yields CDR1 SEHNR and CDR2 FQNEAQ (reference sequence). The V end was cut by 0 bases, the J end by 2 bases, with 13 bases between. There are 16 residues in the CDR3.

V gene TRBV9 combines with J gene TRBJ2-5; 7 bases align to TRBD2. J lost 9 bases, V lost 2 bases, and 13 bases had no gene match. The CDR3 is made up of 15 amino acids. Germline V gives CDR1 SGDLS, CDR2 YYNGEE. The CDR3 loop reads CASSVRDYTGSSQYF. The CDR3 nucleotides are TGTGCCAGCAGCGTCCGGGACTACACGGGGAGTTCCCAGTACTTC.

The CDR3 DNA sequence: TGCAGCGTTGGCGGGAGCTCCTACAATGAGCAGTTCTTC. It yields the protein CSVGGSSYNEQFF. The rearrangement uses TRBV29-1 and TRBJ2-1; 7 bases fit TRBD2. Germline loops: CDR1 SQVTM, CDR2 ANQGSEA. This CDR3 is 13 amino acids long. The V gene end was trimmed by 4 bases and the J gene end by 0 bases; junction bases not matched to a gene: 0.